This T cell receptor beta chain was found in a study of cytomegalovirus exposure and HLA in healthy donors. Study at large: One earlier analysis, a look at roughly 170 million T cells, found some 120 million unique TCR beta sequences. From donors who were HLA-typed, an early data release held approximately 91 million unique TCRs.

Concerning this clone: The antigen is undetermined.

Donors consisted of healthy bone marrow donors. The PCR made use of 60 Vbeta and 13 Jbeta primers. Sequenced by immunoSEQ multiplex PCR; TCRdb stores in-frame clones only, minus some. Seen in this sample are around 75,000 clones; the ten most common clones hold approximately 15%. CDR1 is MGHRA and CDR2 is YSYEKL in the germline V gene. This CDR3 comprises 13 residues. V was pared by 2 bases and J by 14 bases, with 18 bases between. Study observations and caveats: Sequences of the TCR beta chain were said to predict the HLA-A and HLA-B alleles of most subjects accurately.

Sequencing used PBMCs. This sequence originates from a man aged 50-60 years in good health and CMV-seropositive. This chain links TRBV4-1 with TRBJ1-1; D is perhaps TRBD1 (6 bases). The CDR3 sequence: CASSQPGAFFVFF. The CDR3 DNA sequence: TGCGCCAGCAGCCAACCAGGGGCGTTTTTCGTATTCTTT.